Each of the 22 T cell receptor beta chains below was sequenced from the same sample in a study of regulatory T cells in long-lasting Graves disease (dated by TCRdb to about 2021). Library creation used multiplex PCR. The sequencer was an Illumina HiSeq 4000. CDR3 regions were amplified by Arm-PCR with iRepertoire HTBI primers to construct TCR beta libraries. TCRdb trimmed the raw reads at Q25, called clones with MiXCR and kept productive beta chains. Each CDR3 protein gets just one entry, which takes the most common genes and DNA from the rows behind it. Here the sample has approximately 350,000 distinct CDR3 sequences; about 12% occur a single time. Together, the top ten hold approximately 17% of the sample. The meaning of the sample's time point label: newly diagnosed GD, antithyroid drugs for less than 3 months. For both TCR sequencing and RNA sequencing, RNA was extracted from PBMCs in TRIzol.

These same data were also listed under a study on T cells in Graves' hyperthyroidism and ophthalmopathy.

The starting material was peripheral blood mononuclear cells (PBMCs), obtained at new diagnosis, from a patient treated with antithyroid drugs. Receptors originate from a young woman with Graves disease. Donor details come from another sample of the same person, matched by shared clones.

Concerning this clonotype itself: A much more abundant neighbour one base away suggests this may be a read error. V gene TRBV30 combines with J gene TRBJ2-7; a possible D gene is TRBD2 (7 bases). V lost 0 bases to trimming and J lost 9 bases, with 15 bases between them. Germline V CDR1 and CDR2: GTSNPN, SVGIG (reference sequence). The CDR3 loop spans 13 amino acids. For the CDR3, the DNA is TGTGCCTGGAGTGTACTTTGGGGGGGCGGGCAGTACGTC. Residues: CAWSVLWGGGQYV.

As to this clonotype: A much larger clone differs from this one at a single base, so this may be a read error. The chain links TRBV24-1 to TRBJ2-5; weak D call: TRBD1 (6 bases). Germline V gene data show CDR1 as KGHDR and CDR2 as SFDVKD. CDR3 length: 15 amino acids. For the CDR3, the DNA is TGTGCCACCTGTGATTCTGTAGCAGGGGCAGAGACCCAGTACTTC. Protein: CATCDSVAGAETQYF.

The rearrangement links TRBV4-3 to TRBJ2-5; 8 nucleotides match TRBD1. This CDR3 is built from 15 residues. The ends lost 4 bases at V and 9 bases at J; junction bases unmatched: 13. CDR1 is LGHNA and CDR2 is YSLEER in the germline V gene. CDR3 sequence reads: CASSLSPGDRRPQYF. CDR3 in DNA: TGCGCCAGCAGCCTTTCCCCAGGGGACAGGAGGCCCCAGTACTTC.

Only a few counts were recorded for this clonotype. J is TRBJ2-5 and V is TRBV10-3, with a weak D call TRBD1 (5 bases). The germline gives CDR1 ENHRY, CDR2 SYGVKD. Trimming removed 0 bases from V and 4 bases from J, with 12 bases in between. This CDR3 spans 15 amino acids. The CDR3 spells CAISESGQRLETQYF. The DNA for the CDR3 is TGTGCCATCAGTGAGTCGGGGCAGCGCCTAGAGACCCAGTACTTC.

The gene calls are TRBV4-1 and TRBJ2-7; D is undetermined. Per the germline V gene, CDR1 is MGHRA and CDR2 is YSYEKL. V lost 4 bases, J lost 0 bases, and 7 bases lay in between. The CDR3 spans 13 residues. The CDR3 region has the DNA TGCGCCAGCAGCCGGGTCGCCTCCTACGAGCAGTACGTC. Translated, it gives CASSRVASYEQYV.

This clonotype was recorded at least ten times. The V and J genes are TRBV27 and TRBJ2-1; 10 bases fit TRBD2. Germline values: CDR1 MNHEY, CDR2 SMNVEV (reference sequence). CDR3 length equals 16 residues. V was pared by 4 bases and J by 2 bases, with 5 bases of the junction left unmatched. CDR3 sequence reads: CASSSELAGPYNEQFF. DNA for the CDR3: TGTGCCAGCAGTTCCGAACTAGCGGGACCCTACAATGAGCAGTTCTTC.

This clonotype was detected ten times or more. The chain combines TRBV18 with TRBJ2-3, with TRBD2 as a possible D gene (6 bases). The V gene lost 4 bases and the J gene lost 3 bases, with 14 bases spanning the gap. The germline V gene has CDR1 KGHSH and CDR2 LQKENI. This CDR3 has 15 amino acids. The CDR3 nucleotides read TGTGCCAGCTCACAAAGCGGAGGGTGGACAGATACGCAGTATTTT. Its protein is CASSQSGGWTDTQYF. The full variable domain, its missing parts supplied by reference TRBV18 and TRBJ2-3, is NAGVMQNPRHLVRRRGQEARLRCSPMKGHSHVYWYRQLPEEGLKFMVYLQKENIIDESGMPKERFSAEFPKEGPSILRIQQVVRGDSAAYFCASSQSGGWTDTQYFGPGTRLTVL.

The chain links TRBV4-3 to TRBJ2-1; D remains unclear. V was trimmed by 0 bases and J by 10 bases, leaving 7 bases between them. Germline loops: CDR1 LGHNA, CDR2 YSLEER. The CDR3 sequence is 12 residues long. CDR3 nucleotides: TGCGCCAGCAGCCAAGATGGGGTGGAGCAGTTCTTC. Encoded protein: CASSQDGVEQFF.

This clonotype was observed many times. The chain has TRBV12-3 or TRBV12-4 and TRBJ2-5, with a possible D match to TRBD1 (6 bases). CDR3 length: 16 amino acids. Trimming took off 7 bases at V and 4 bases at J, with 22 bases between the two ends. The CDR3 DNA reads as TGTGCCAGCAAAATTCTAGCTGGGGGCCGAGGAGAGACCCAGTACTTC. It translates to CASKILAGGRGETQYF.

This clonotype came up many times. This chain connects TRBV7-9 to TRBJ1-2; 7 nucleotides agree with TRBD1. The CDR3 runs 15 residues. Per germline, CDR1 SEHNR and CDR2 FQNEAQ (reference sequence). The V segment lost 0 bases and the J segment 6 bases; nucleotides outside the gene matches: 7. In DNA form, the CDR3 reads TGTGCCAGCAGCTTAGCGCGGGACAGTATCCATGGCTACACCTTC. Its protein product is CASSLARDSIHGYTF. The full variable domain, rest sourced from reference TRBV7-9 and TRBJ1-2, is DTGVSQNPRHKITKRGQNVTFRCDPISEHNRLYWYRQTLGQGPEFLTYFQNEAQLEKSRLLSDRFSAERPKGSFSTLEIQRTEQGDSAMYLCASSLARDSIHGYTFGSGTRLTVV.

The chain recombines TRBV20-1 with TRBJ2-7; possibly TRBD2 for D (6 bases). This CDR3 region has 14 residues. V lost 4 bases and J lost 2, with 15 bases in between. Germline CDR1 is DFQATT and CDR2 is SNEGSKA (reference sequence). CDR3 DNA: TGCAGTGCTAATCAGGCGGGGAAAACCTACGAGCAGTACTTC. The encoded protein is CSANQAGKTYEQYF.

The rearrangement joins TRBV18 to TRBJ2-5; D is unclear. Per the germline V gene, CDR1 is KGHSH and CDR2 is LQKENI. V lost 3 bases and J 4 bases, leaving 15 bases between the germline ends. CDR3 size: 15 residues. CDR3 coding DNA: TGTGCCAGCTCACCCCCCACGAACGCCGGAGAGACCCAGTACTTC. Translating it yields CASSPPTNAGETQYF.

This clonotype occurred many times. The chain links TRBV29-1 to TRBJ2-1; tentatively, D is TRBD2 (6 bases). The germline V and J ends were trimmed by 3 bases and 6 bases, with 15 bases remaining between them. The CDR3 totals 14 residues. Germline V gives CDR1 SQVTM, CDR2 ANQGSEA. The DNA of the CDR3 is TGCAGCGTTGAGGGGACTGGGAACCTCAATGAGCAGTTCTTC. Translating it yields CSVEGTGNLNEQFF.

V usage is TRBV7-3 and J usage is TRBJ1-2; weak D call: TRBD1 (6 bases). The CDR3 runs to 14 residues. Germline V CDR1 and CDR2: SGHTA, FQGTGA. Trimming took off 5 bases at V and 6 bases at J, with 16 bases between the two ends. CDR3 sequence: CASSRDRTADGYTF. The CDR3 DNA reads as TGTGCCAGCAGCCGTGACCGGACAGCCGATGGCTACACCTTC.

In its sample, this clonotype was seen many times. The gene calls are TRBV18 and TRBJ2-2; 7 nucleotides line up with TRBD1. CDR1 is KGHSH and CDR2 is LQKENI in the germline V gene. J was trimmed by 8 bases and V by 2 bases; bases with no gene match: 5. The length of the CDR3 is 14 residues. This chain's CDR3 is CASSPGQASGELFF. The DNA of the CDR3 is TGTGCCAGCTCACCAGGACAGGCCTCAGGGGAGCTGTTTTTT.

This clonotype was picked up a small number of times. This chain links TRBV29-1 with TRBJ2-4, with TRBD2 matching over 8 bases. CDR3 length: 18 amino acids. Germline lookup yields CDR1 SQVTM and CDR2 ANQGSEA. V was pared by 0 bases and J by 3 bases, with 13 bases of the junction left unmatched. The CDR3 DNA is TGCAGCGTTGAAGATCTTCGACGCGGGAGGATAGACAAAAACATTCAGTACTTC. It is translated as CSVEDLRRGRIDKNIQYF.

J is TRBJ1-1 and V is TRBV4-1; D is unclear. The CDR3 loop spans 14 amino acids. The germline CDR1 and CDR2 sequences are MGHRA and YSYEKL. With 1 base removed from V and 7 bases from J, the gap between germline ends came to 13 bases. Written as DNA, the CDR3 is TGCGCCAGCAGCCAAGGGGCTTTCGCGGATGAAGCTTTCTTT. It yields the protein CASSQGAFADEAFF.

This clonotype was observed at least ten times. The chain employs TRBV7-9 and TRBJ1-5; 9 bases line up with TRBD1. The CDR3 runs 18 residues. V gave up 5 bases and J gave up 0 bases; unmatched junction bases: 11. Germline V gene lookup returns CDR1 SEHNR and CDR2 FQNEAQ (reference sequence). In DNA, the CDR3 is TGTGCCAGCAGCCCCGGGACAGGGAACAGGTATAGCAATCAGCCCCAGCATTTT. Translating it yields CASSPGTGNRYSNQPQHF.

This clonotype was seen at least ten times. The chain couples TRBV12-3 or TRBV12-4 to TRBJ1-1; maybe TRBD1 (5 bases). V was shortened by 5 bases and J by 0 bases, with 10 bases between the two germline ends. This CDR3 comprises 14 residues. In nucleotides, the CDR3 is TGTGCCAGCAGTCCCACAGGAATGAACACTGAAGCTTTCTTT. Protein product: CASSPTGMNTEAFF.

This clonotype has at least ten counts. The chain has TRBV5-1 and TRBJ2-2, with D unresolved. Trimming took off 0 bases at V and 6 bases at J, with 3 bases between the two ends. Germline V lookup: CDR1 SGHRS, CDR2 YFSETQ. CDR3 length equals 12 residues. CDR3 in DNA: TGCGCCAGCAGCTTGGAGCCCGGGGAGCTGTTTTTT. It specifies CASSLEPGELFF.

In its sample, this clonotype was seen many times. The rearrangement links TRBV12-3 or TRBV12-4 to TRBJ2-3; D unclear. V shed 3 bases and J shed 2 bases, with 9 bases lying between them. The CDR3 runs 14 residues. CDR3 in DNA: TGTGCCAGCAGTTTTCTACAAAACACAGATACGCAGTATTTT. Its translation: CASSFLQNTDTQYF.

This clonotype was seen at least ten times. The CDR3 region has the DNA TGTGCCAGCACCCCCGCGGATTTCTATGGCTACACCTTC. This codes for CASTPADFYGYTF. The chain recombines TRBV9 with TRBJ1-2; D remains unclear. V lost 6 bases and J 4 bases, leaving 13 bases between the germline ends. Per the germline V gene, CDR1 is SGDLS and CDR2 is YYNGEE. The CDR3 consists of 13 residues.